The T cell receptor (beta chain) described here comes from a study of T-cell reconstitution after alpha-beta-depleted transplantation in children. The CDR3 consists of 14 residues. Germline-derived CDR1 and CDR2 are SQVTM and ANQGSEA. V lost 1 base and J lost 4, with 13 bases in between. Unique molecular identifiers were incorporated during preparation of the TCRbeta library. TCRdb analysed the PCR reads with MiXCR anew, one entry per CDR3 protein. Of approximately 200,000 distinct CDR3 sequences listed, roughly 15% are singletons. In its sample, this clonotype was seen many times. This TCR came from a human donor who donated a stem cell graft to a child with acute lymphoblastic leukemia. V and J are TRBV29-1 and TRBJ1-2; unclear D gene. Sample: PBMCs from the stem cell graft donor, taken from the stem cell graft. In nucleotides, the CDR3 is TGCAGCGTTGAAGGGGGTAGGGCAGGCTATGGCTACACCTTC. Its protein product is CSVEGGRAGYGYTF.